The next 10 T cell receptor beta chains were all read from a single sample in a study of early T cells in non-severe SARS-CoV-2 infection. TCRdb used MiXCR to reprocess the 5' RACE reads, holding one entry per CDR3 protein. The sample contains tens of thousands of distinct CDR3 sequences, 10% to 11% of which appear only once. Specimen: whole blood. These receptors were taken from an adult who was a healthcare worker with PCR-confirmed SARS-CoV-2 infection or an uninfected control (not recorded which).

This clonotype was detected only a few times. The J gene is TRBJ2-1, the V gene TRBV7-9; 13 nucleotides match TRBD2. Germline loops: CDR1 SEHNR, CDR2 FQNEAQ (reference sequence). J lost 4 bases, V lost 5 bases, and 8 bases had no gene match. The CDR3 has 17 amino acids. For the CDR3, the DNA is TGTGCCAGCAGCCCGAGGCGGACTAGCGGGGGTTACAATGAGCAGTTCTTC. Amino acid sequence: CASSPRRTSGGYNEQFF.

The genes are TRBV20-1 and TRBJ1-2; the match to TRBD1 covers 8 bases. The CDR3 loop spans 16 amino acids. V was pared by 0 bases and J by 5 bases, with 11 bases of the junction left unmatched. CDR1 is DFQATT, CDR2 SNEGSKA, per germline (reference sequence). The CDR3 protein is CSARDPSGTGGYGYTF. The CDR3 DNA sequence: TGCAGTGCTAGAGATCCTTCCGGGACAGGTGGTTATGGCTACACCTTC.

This clonotype has just a few counts. The chain employs TRBV29-1 and TRBJ2-7; D not resolved. The CDR3 length is 12 residues. Germline lookup yields CDR1 SQVTM and CDR2 ANQGSEA. Trimming removed 4 bases from V and 3 bases from J, with 10 bases in between. CDR3: CSVARDNYEQYF. The CDR3 nucleotides are TGCAGCGTTGCAAGGGATAACTACGAGCAGTACTTC.

This clonotype occurred many times. This sequence joins TRBV2 and TRBJ1-2, with D tentatively TRBD1 (6 bases). Looked up from germline, CDR1 is SNHLY and CDR2 is FYNNEI. V dropped 7 bases and J dropped 4 bases, with 13 bases sitting between them. The CDR3 runs 13 residues. The CDR3 is CASNAGQSYGYTF. CDR3 sequence (DNA): TGTGCCAGCAACGCGGGACAATCCTATGGCTACACCTTC.

This clonotype was recorded at least ten times. The chain is built from TRBV7-6 and TRBJ1-1; D gene unclear. V was pared by 1 base and J by 3 bases, with 9 bases between. This CDR3 comprises 14 residues. Germline V lookup: CDR1 SGHVS, CDR2 FNYEAQ. CDR3 coding DNA: TGTGCCAGCAGCTTAGTGACCGGGGACACTGAAGCTTTCTTT. It specifies CASSLVTGDTEAFF.

At least ten counts were recorded for this clonotype. The CDR3 DNA follows: TGTGCCAGCAGAACAGGGTCTAGCACTGAAGCTTTCTTT. Amino acids: CASRTGSSTEAFF. The gene calls are TRBV12-3 or TRBV12-4 and TRBJ1-1, with a possible D match to TRBD1 (6 bases). Trimming cost V 6 bases and J 4 bases, with 12 bases left between them. There are 13 residues in the CDR3.

In this sample, this clonotype turned up many times. In DNA, the CDR3 is TGTGCCAGCATGGTCGGGCGGTTCAGGTCTTATGAGCAGTTCTTC. It codes for CASMVGRFRSYEQFF. This chain joins TRBV6-1 and TRBJ2-1, with D unclear. V was shortened by 7 bases and J by 8 bases, with 21 bases between the two germline ends. Looked up from germline, CDR1 is MNHNS and CDR2 is SASEGT. There are 15 residues in the CDR3.

This clonotype came up a few times. The chain links TRBV2 to TRBJ1-1; a possible D gene is TRBD1 (5 bases). Trimming removed 5 bases at V and 0 bases at J, with 10 bases between. Germline V lookup: CDR1 SNHLY, CDR2 FYNNEI. The CDR3 runs 14 residues. CDR3 residues: CASSTGTMNTEAFF. DNA for the CDR3: TGTGCCAGCAGTACCGGGACGATGAACACTGAAGCTTTCTTT.

This clonotype was recorded many times. V is TRBV20-1 and J is TRBJ2-3, with 8 nucleotides matching TRBD1. V lost 3 bases, J lost 3 bases, and 11 bases stayed unmatched. In germline, CDR1 is DFQATT, CDR2 SNEGSKA (reference sequence). The CDR3 totals 16 residues. CDR3 sequence reads: CSARAPGQAGTDTQYF. CDR3 coding DNA: TGCAGTGCTAGGGCCCCGGGACAGGCGGGGACAGATACGCAGTATTTT.

This clonotype has only a few counts. The chain links TRBV6-6 to TRBJ1-4; D is perhaps TRBD1 (6 bases). Germline V lookup: CDR1 MNHNY, CDR2 SVGAGI (reference sequence). Trimming took off 2 bases at V and 6 bases at J, with 10 bases between the two ends. This CDR3 has 14 amino acids. CDR3 protein: CASSYAYRDEKLFF. The DNA of the CDR3 is TGTGCCAGCAGTTACGCCTACAGGGATGAAAAACTGTTTTTT.